The T cell receptor (beta chain) under discussion was sequenced for a study of CD8 T cells in ankylosing spondylitis (dated by TCRdb to the late 2010s). Looking at the study overall: T cell receptor beta repertoires were profiled in healthy donors and ankylosing spondylitis patients so that disease-linked TCR variants could be found. Peripheral blood was sampled, and synovial fluid was also collected from ankylosing spondylitis patients. The full study cohort comprised 20 to 25 ankylosing spondylitis patients and about a hundred healthy donors. Overall study results and their limits: According to the report, matched synovial fluid samples from ankylosing spondylitis patients were significantly enriched for the disease-linked clones. In peripheral blood, the disease-linked clones were found at relatively low frequencies and had a CD8+ phenotype. Some TCR beta motif variants had previously been reported in synovial fluid and blood of reactive arthritis patients, which suggested common disease-initiation mechanisms. Blood from ankylosing spondylitis patients appeared to be characterized by a TCR beta motif composed of 7 to 9 highly homologous amino acid variants.

Sequencing was performed on an Illumina HiSeq 2500. Quantitative 5'-RACE with molecular barcodes was used to prepare TCR beta libraries. Regarding the original processing steps: Disease-linked TCR variants were identified with a new computational method built on a probabilistic model of VDJ rearrangement. Using fastp at Q25 and MiXCR, TCRdb reprocessed the public reads and kept productive beta chains. Every CDR3 protein is listed once, alongside the most common genes and DNA of its rows. TCRdb's processing, not the authors' own work, is the source of the V and J calls. The sample has some 240,000 distinct CDR3 sequences on record, 15% to 20% of them singletons. About a third of the sample belongs to the ten largest clones. CDR1 MNHEY and CDR2 SMNVEV are derived from the germline V gene (reference sequence). Spanning cysteine to phenylalanine, the CDR3 consists of 13 amino acids. CDR3 DNA is the only sequence kept; it has 39 bases, read in frame from the first base. Clipping removes 8 bases from V and 8 bases from J, with 5 as the unmatched junction base count.

Note on this clonotype: Its antigen is currently not known. No much larger clone exists at a distance of one base, and base qualities are not known.

The sequence is built from TRBV27 and TRBJ2-2; a stretch of 10 junction bases matches TRBD1. Sequencing used blood, either unsorted or a sorted T cell fraction (not recorded which). The TCR comes from a male donor with ankylosing spondylitis or in good health (not recorded which). The CDR3 loop reads CASRTGGLGELFF. Read as DNA, the sequence is TGTGCCAGCCGGACAGGGGGTTTGGGGGAGCTGTTTTTT.